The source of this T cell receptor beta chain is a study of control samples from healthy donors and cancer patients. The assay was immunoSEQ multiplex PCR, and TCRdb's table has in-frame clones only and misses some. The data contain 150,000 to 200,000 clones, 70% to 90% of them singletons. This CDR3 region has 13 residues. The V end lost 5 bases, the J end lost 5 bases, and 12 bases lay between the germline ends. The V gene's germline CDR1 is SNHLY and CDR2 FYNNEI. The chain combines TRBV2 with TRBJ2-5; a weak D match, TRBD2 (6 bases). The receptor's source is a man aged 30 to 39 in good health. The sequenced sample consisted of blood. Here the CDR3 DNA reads TGTGCCAGCAGTTCCGGGAGTGGGGAGACCCAGTACTTC. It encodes CASSSGSGETQYF.